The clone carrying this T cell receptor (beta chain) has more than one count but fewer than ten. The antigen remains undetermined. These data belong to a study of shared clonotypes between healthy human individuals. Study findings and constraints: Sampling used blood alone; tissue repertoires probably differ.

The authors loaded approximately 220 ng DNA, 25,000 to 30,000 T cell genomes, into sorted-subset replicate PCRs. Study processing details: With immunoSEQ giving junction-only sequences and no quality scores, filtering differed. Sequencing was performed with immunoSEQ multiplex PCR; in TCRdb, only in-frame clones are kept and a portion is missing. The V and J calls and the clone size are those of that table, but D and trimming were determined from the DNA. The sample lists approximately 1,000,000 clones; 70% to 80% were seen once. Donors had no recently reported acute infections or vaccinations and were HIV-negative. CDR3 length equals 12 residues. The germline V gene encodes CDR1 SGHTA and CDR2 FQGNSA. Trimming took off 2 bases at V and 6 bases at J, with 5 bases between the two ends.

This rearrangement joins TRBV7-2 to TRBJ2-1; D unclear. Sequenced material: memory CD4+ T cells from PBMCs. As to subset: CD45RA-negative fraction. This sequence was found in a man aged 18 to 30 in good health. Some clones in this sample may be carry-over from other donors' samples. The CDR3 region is CASSLQFNEQFF. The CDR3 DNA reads TGTGCCAGCAGCTTACAGTTCAATGAGCAGTTCTTC.